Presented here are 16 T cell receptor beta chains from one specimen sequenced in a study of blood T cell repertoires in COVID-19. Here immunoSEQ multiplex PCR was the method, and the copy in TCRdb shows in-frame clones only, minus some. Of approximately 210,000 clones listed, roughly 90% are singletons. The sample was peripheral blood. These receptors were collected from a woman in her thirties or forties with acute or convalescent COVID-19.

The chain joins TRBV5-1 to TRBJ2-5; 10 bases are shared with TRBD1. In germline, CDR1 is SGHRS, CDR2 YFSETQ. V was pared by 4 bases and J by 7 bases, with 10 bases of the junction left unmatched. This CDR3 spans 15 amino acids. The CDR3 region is CASSPAGTGVATQYF. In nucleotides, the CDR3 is TGCGCCAGCAGCCCGGCGGGGACAGGGGTGGCGACCCAGTACTTC.

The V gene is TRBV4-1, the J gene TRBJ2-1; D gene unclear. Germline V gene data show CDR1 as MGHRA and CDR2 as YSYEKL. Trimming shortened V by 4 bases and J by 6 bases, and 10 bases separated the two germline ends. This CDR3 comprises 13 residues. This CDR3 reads CASSPLTSNEQFF. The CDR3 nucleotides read TGCGCCAGCAGCCCCCTCACGAGCAATGAGCAGTTCTTC.

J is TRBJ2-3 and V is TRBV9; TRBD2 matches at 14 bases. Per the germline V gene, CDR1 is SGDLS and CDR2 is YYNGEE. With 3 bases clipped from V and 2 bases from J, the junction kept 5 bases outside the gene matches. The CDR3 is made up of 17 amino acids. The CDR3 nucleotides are TGTGCCAGCAGCGGCACGACTAGCGGGGGGGCCACAGATACGCAGTATTTT. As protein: CASSGTTSGGATDTQYF.

The CDR3 here is CASSSSGGAIEKLFF. CDR3 nucleotides: TGTGCCAGCTCATCTTCAGGGGGAGCGATTGAAAAACTGTTTTTT. The rearrangement uses TRBV18 and TRBJ1-4; 7 nucleotides agree with TRBD1. The CDR3 is 15 amino acids. V dropped 5 bases and J dropped 7; count of bases not matched to a gene: 10. Germline CDR1 and CDR2: KGHSH and LQKENI.

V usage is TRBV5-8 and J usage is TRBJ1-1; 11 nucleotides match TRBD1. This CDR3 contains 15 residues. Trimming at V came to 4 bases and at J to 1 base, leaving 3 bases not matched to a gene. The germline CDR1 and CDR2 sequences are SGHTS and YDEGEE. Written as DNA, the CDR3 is TGTGCCAGCAGCCGAGGGACAGGGGGGAACACTGAAGCTTTCTTT. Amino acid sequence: CASSRGTGGNTEAFF.

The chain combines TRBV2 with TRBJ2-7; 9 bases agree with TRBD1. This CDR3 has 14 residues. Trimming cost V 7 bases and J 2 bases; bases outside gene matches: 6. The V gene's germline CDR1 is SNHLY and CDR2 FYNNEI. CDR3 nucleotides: TGTGCCAGCACGGGACAGGGAATCCCCTACGAGCAGTACGTC. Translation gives CASTGQGIPYEQYV.

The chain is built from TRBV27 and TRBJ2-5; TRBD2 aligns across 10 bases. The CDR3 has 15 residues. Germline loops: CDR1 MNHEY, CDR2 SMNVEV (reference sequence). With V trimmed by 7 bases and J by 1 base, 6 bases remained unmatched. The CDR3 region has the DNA TGTGCCAGCAAGATACTAGCGGGGCGCCAAGAGACCCAGTACTTC. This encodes CASKILAGRQETQYF.

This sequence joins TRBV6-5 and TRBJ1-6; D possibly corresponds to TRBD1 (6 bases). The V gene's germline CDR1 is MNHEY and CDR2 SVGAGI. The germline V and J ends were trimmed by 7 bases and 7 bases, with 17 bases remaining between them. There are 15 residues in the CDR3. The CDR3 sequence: CASNTGGLGNSPLHF. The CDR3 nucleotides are TGTGCCAGCAACACGGGGGGGCTGGGGAATTCACCCCTCCACTTT.

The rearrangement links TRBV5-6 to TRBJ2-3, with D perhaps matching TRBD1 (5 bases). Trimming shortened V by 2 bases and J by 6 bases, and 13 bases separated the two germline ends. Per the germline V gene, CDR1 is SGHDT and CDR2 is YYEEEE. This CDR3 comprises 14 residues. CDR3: CASSFEGVGDTQYF. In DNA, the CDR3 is TGTGCCAGCAGCTTTGAAGGGGTAGGGGATACGCAGTATTTT.

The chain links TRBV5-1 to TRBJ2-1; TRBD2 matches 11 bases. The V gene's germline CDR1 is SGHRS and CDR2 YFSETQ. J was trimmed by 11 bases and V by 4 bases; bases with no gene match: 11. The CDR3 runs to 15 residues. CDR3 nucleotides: TGCGCCAGCAGCCAGGTACCTAGCGGGGGGCCGAAGCAGTTCTTC. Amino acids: CASSQVPSGGPKQFF.

The CDR3 sequence: CASSLSTGDPYEQYV. The DNA for the CDR3 is TGCGCCAGCAGCTTGAGTACAGGGGATCCCTACGAGCAGTACGTC. The V call is TRBV5-1, the J call TRBJ2-7; 7 positions agree with TRBD1. Germline CDR1 and CDR2: SGHRS and YFSETQ. Losses at the gene ends were 1 base for V and 2 bases for J; bases not matched to a gene: 6. The CDR3 has 15 amino acids.

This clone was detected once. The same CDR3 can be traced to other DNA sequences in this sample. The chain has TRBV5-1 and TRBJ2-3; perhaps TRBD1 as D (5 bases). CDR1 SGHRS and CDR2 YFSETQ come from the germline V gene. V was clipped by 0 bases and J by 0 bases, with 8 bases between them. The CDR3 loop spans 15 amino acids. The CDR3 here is CASSLVGRSTDTQYF. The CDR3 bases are TGCGCCAGCAGCTTGGTGGGGCGGAGCACAGATACGCAGTATTTT.

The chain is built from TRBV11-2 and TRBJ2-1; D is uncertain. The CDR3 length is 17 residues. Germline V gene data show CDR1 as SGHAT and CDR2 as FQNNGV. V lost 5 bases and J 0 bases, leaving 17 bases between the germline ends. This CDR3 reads CASSPPVVPSSYNEQFF. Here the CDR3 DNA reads TGTGCCAGCAGCCCCCCCGTTGTGCCGAGCTCCTACAATGAGCAGTTCTTC.

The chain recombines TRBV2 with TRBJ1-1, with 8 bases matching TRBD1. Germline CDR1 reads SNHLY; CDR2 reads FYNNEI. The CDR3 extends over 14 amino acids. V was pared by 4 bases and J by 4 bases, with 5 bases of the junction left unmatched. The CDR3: CASSADRVVTEAFF. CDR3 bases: TGTGCCAGCAGTGCGGACAGGGTGGTCACTGAAGCTTTCTTT.

The CDR3 region is CASIGTGGGEKLFF. As DNA, the CDR3 is TGTGCCAGTATCGGGACAGGGGGAGGCGAAAAACTGTTTTTT. V usage is TRBV19 and J usage is TRBJ1-4; TRBD1 aligns across 11 bases. This CDR3 has 14 residues. Germline trimming cut 7 bases from V and 8 bases from J; bases unmatched to any gene: 6. In germline, CDR1 is LNHDA, CDR2 SQIVND (reference sequence).

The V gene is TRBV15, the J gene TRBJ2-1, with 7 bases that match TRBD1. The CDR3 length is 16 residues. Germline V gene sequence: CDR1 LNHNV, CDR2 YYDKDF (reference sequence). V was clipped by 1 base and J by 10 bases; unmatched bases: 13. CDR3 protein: CATSRVPGTVGQEQFF. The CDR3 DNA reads TGTGCCACCAGCAGAGTTCCCGGGACAGTAGGCCAAGAGCAGTTCTTC.